Below, 20 T cell receptor beta chains from the same sample are listed, as sequenced in a study of cytomegalovirus exposure and HLA in healthy donors. The PCR employed 60 Vbeta primers together with 13 Jbeta primers. Here immunoSEQ multiplex PCR was the method, and the copy in TCRdb shows in-frame clones only, minus some. Of about 93,000 clones detected, about 80% appear once; the ten largest clones hold 0.55% to 0.65%. The sample consisted of PBMCs. The receptors originated from a man between 25 and 39 years old in good health and CMV-seronegative.

V is TRBV4-3 and J is TRBJ1-6; D is ambiguous. Trimming removed 0 bases from V and 0 bases from J, with 12 bases in between. This CDR3 spans 18 amino acids. Germline CDR1 reads LGHNA; CDR2 reads YSLEER. The CDR3 bases are TGCGCCAGCAGCCAAGAGGACTTCCGAAGCTCCTATAATTCACCCCTCCACTTT. As protein: CASSQEDFRSSYNSPLHF.

J is TRBJ2-5 and V is TRBV5-5; D is unresolved. Germline V gene sequence: CDR1 SGHKS, CDR2 YYEKEE (reference sequence). The CDR3 contains 14 residues. V dropped 2 bases and J dropped 1 base, with 9 bases sitting between them. The CDR3 is CASSFAIVQETQYF. The CDR3 bases are TGTGCCAGCAGCTTTGCAATAGTCCAAGAGACCCAGTACTTC.

The rearrangement uses TRBV9 and TRBJ2-1; 7 bases align to TRBD2. Looked up from germline, CDR1 is SGDLS and CDR2 is YYNGEE. V was pared by 0 bases and J by 6 bases, with 9 bases of the junction left unmatched. This CDR3 comprises 16 residues. The DNA for the CDR3 is TGTGCCAGCAGCGTAGCCTTGCGGGAGATCCCCAATGAGCAGTTCTTC. This sequence encodes CASSVALREIPNEQFF.

In its sample, this clone was seen once. The chain couples TRBV25-1 to TRBJ2-1; 8 bases align to TRBD1. The trim removed 0 bases at V and 8 bases at J, leaving 6 bases unmatched. Germline CDR1 reads MGHDK; CDR2 reads SYGVNS. This CDR3 spans 15 amino acids. The CDR3 loop reads CASSEYPDRVHEQFF. For the CDR3, the DNA is TGTGCCAGCAGTGAATATCCGGACAGGGTGCATGAGCAGTTCTTC.

The V and J genes are TRBV27 and TRBJ2-1, with 10 positions matching TRBD1. The germline gives CDR1 MNHEY, CDR2 SMNVEV (reference sequence). CDR3 length: 17 amino acids. The V segment lost 3 bases and the J segment 2 bases; nucleotides outside the gene matches: 7. The CDR3 sequence: CASSFLRTGGAYNEQFF. DNA of the CDR3: TGTGCCAGCAGTTTCCTTAGGACAGGGGGGGCCTACAATGAGCAGTTCTTC.

This chain uses TRBV9 with TRBJ1-1, with 7 nucleotides matching TRBD1. Germline CDR1 SGDLS, CDR2 YYNGEE. This CDR3 spans 15 amino acids. The trim removed 4 bases at V and 0 bases at J, leaving 6 bases unmatched. CDR3 sequence (DNA): TGTGCCAGCAGCCGCGAGGGGGCAGTGAACACTGAAGCTTTCTTT. This encodes CASSREGAVNTEAFF. Using reference TRBV9 and TRBJ1-1 for the parts outside the CDR3, the full variable domain is DSGVTQTPKHLITATGQRVTLRCSPRSGDLSVYWYQQSLDQGLQFLIQYYNGEERAKGNILERFSAQQFPDLHSELNLSSLELGDSALYFCASSREGAVNTEAFFGQGTRLTVV.

This rearrangement joins TRBV27 to TRBJ1-2; 12 nucleotides match TRBD1. V trimming: 8 bases; J trimming: 6 bases; junction bases outside the gene matches: 4. The CDR3 has 13 residues. Germline V gene lookup returns CDR1 MNHEY and CDR2 SMNVEV (reference sequence). Written as DNA, the CDR3 is TGTGCCAGCGGGGGACAGGGGGCGGATGGCTACACCTTC. Encoded protein: CASGGQGADGYTF.

The CDR3 loop is CASSPGDRVMDEQFF. The DNA for the CDR3 is TGTGCCAGCTCACCAGGCGACAGGGTTATGGATGAGCAGTTCTTC. The chain is built from TRBV18 and TRBJ2-1; TRBD1 matches 7 bases. This CDR3 is 15 amino acids long. Germline V CDR1 and CDR2: KGHSH, LQKENI. V was clipped by 2 bases and J by 8 bases; unmatched bases: 9.

The J gene is TRBJ1-1, the V gene TRBV9; TRBD1 matches at 9 bases. V lost 1 base to trimming and J lost 0 bases; unmatched junction nucleotides: 10. Per the germline V gene, CDR1 is SGDLS and CDR2 is YYNGEE. The CDR3 has 18 residues. This CDR3 reads CASSVKSGTGLMNTEAFF. The CDR3 coding sequence is TGTGCCAGCAGCGTAAAATCCGGGACAGGGCTCATGAACACTGAAGCTTTCTTT.

The gene calls are TRBV6-6 and TRBJ2-3; a weak D match, TRBD1 (6 bases). This CDR3 has 16 residues. The germline V gene has CDR1 MNHNY and CDR2 SVGAGI (reference sequence). V was cut by 0 bases and J by 2 bases, with 12 bases left in between. The CDR3 loop reads CASSYSPDRYTDTQYF. The DNA of the CDR3 is TGTGCCAGCAGTTACTCCCCGGACAGATACACAGATACGCAGTATTTT.

The chain has TRBV4-3 and TRBJ2-6; D is ambiguous. This CDR3 has 18 amino acids. Germline CDR1 reads LGHNA; CDR2 reads YSLEER. V lost 1 base, J lost 0 bases, and 13 bases lay in between. The CDR3 DNA sequence: TGCGCCAGCAGCCAAGGCTTGCTGCGGAGCTCTGGGGCCAACGTCCTGACTTTC. This codes for CASSQGLLRSSGANVLTF.

This chain links TRBV4-2 with TRBJ1-1; tentative D call: TRBD1 (5 bases). Trimming shortened V by 4 bases and J by 8 bases, and 11 bases separated the two germline ends. Germline V gives CDR1 LGHNA, CDR2 YNFKEQ. The CDR3 is made up of 12 amino acids. The CDR3 DNA reads as TGTGCCAGCAGCCGTAGACAGACCGAAGCTTTCTTT. It codes for CASSRRQTEAFF.

V is TRBV19 and J is TRBJ1-5; 7 bases match TRBD1. The junction had 5 bases not matched to a gene; V was cut back by 6 bases and J by 6 bases. This CDR3 has 13 residues. In germline, CDR1 is LNHDA, CDR2 SQIVND (reference sequence). The CDR3 sequence: CASSEQGGQPQHF. CDR3 in DNA: TGTGCCAGTAGCGAGCAGGGGGGTCAGCCCCAGCATTTT.

This chain joins TRBV11-3 and TRBJ1-2, with TRBD1 as a possible D gene (5 bases). Germline CDR1 reads SGHNT; CDR2 reads YENEEA. V was trimmed by 0 bases and J by 2 bases, leaving 13 bases between them. The CDR3 contains 16 residues. Here the CDR3 DNA reads TGTGCCAGCAGCTTAGACCTGGGGCGACAGAACTATGGCTACACCTTC. Protein product: CASSLDLGRQNYGYTF.

This chain joins TRBV5-4 and TRBJ2-3; D is unresolved. The germline CDR1 and CDR2 sequences are SGHNT and YYREEE (reference sequence). This CDR3 is 14 amino acids long. V lost 0 bases to trimming and J lost 1 base, with 6 bases between them. The CDR3 nucleotides are TGTGCCAGCAGCTTGGATCGGGGCACAGATACGCAGTATTTT. It specifies CASSLDRGTDTQYF.

J is TRBJ1-1 and V is TRBV10-3; maybe TRBD1 (6 bases). V lost 5 bases to trimming and J lost 0 bases, with 16 bases between them. Germline V lookup: CDR1 ENHRY, CDR2 SYGVKD. CDR3 length equals 16 residues. Here the CDR3 reads CAISRRQVGMNTEAFF. The CDR3 bases are TGTGCCATCAGTCGACGACAGGTGGGCATGAACACTGAAGCTTTCTTT.

The V gene is TRBV4-2, the J gene TRBJ1-2; unclear D gene. The CDR3 loop spans 13 amino acids. Between the trimmed V and J ends, which lost 2 bases and 6 bases, there was a span of 10 bases. Germline values: CDR1 LGHNA, CDR2 YNFKEQ. CDR3 coding DNA: TGTGCCAGCAGCCAACCTAGGCCAGATGGCTACACCTTC. It translates to CASSQPRPDGYTF.

The V call is TRBV19, the J call TRBJ1-1, with D possibly being TRBD1 (6 bases). Per germline, CDR1 LNHDA and CDR2 SQIVND (reference sequence). V was cut by 3 bases and J by 2 bases, with 7 bases left in between. The CDR3 extends over 13 amino acids. CDR3 sequence: CASSMGANTEAFF. The CDR3, as DNA: TGTGCCAGTAGTATGGGGGCTAACACTGAAGCTTTCTTT. Full variable domain (rest looked up from reference TRBV19 and TRBJ1-1): DGGITQSPKYLFRKEGQNVTLSCEQNLNHDAMYWYRQDPGQGLRLIYYSQIVNDFQKGDIAEGYSVSREKKESFPLTVTSAQKNPTAFYLCASSMGANTEAFFGQGTRLTVV.

V gene TRBV5-5 combines with J gene TRBJ2-7; D might be TRBD2 (5 bases). V lost 0 bases and J 1 base, leaving 8 bases between the germline ends. The germline CDR1 and CDR2 sequences are SGHKS and YYEKEE (reference sequence). The CDR3 consists of 14 residues. DNA for the CDR3: TGTGCCAGCAGCTTGGGGGGAGAATCCTACGAGCAGTACTTC. Translating it yields CASSLGGESYEQYF.

The chain is built from TRBV6-1 and TRBJ1-2, with D unresolved. Germline CDR1 and CDR2: MNHNS and SASEGT. Trimming removed 3 bases from V and 2 bases from J, with 13 bases in between. CDR3 length: 15 residues. The CDR3, as DNA: TGTGCCAGCAGTGATAACTACGCAGACAACTATGGCTACACCTTC. As protein: CASSDNYADNYGYTF.